Each of the 2 T cell receptor beta chains below was sequenced from the same sample in a study of blood T cell repertoires in COVID-19. Sequenced by immunoSEQ multiplex PCR; TCRdb stores in-frame clones only, minus some. Here the sample spans around 150,000 clones, approximately 84% being singletons. The sample was peripheral blood. All receptors derive from a woman older than 75 in a cohort sampled during active or convalescent COVID-19.

V usage is TRBV7-6 and J usage is TRBJ1-4; D remains unclear. Germline V gene data show CDR1 as SGHVS and CDR2 as FNYEAQ. V lost 4 bases and J lost 5, with 14 bases in between. The CDR3 loop spans 15 amino acids. CDR3 sequence: CASSSNSRFNEKLFF. As DNA, the CDR3 is TGTGCCAGCAGCTCAAACAGTCGATTCAATGAAAAACTGTTTTTT.

The chain employs TRBV19 and TRBJ1-2; D perhaps matches TRBD1 (5 bases). The V end was cut by 2 bases, the J end by 3 bases, with 13 bases between. The CDR3 runs to 15 residues. The germline gives CDR1 LNHDA, CDR2 SQIVND (reference sequence). The CDR3 DNA follows: TGTGCCAGTAGTATAAGAAGGAGGGGAGACTATGGCTACACCTTC. Translating gives CASSIRRRGDYGYTF.